The 26 T cell receptor beta chains given below trace back to one sample, sequenced in a study of blood T cells in healthy people across ages. Through a sample-barcoded 5' primer and a J-beta primer mix, a second PCR was run for about 6 to 11 cycles. TCRdb called the 5' RACE reads again in MiXCR, with one record for every CDR3 protein. The data show roughly 720,000 distinct CDR3 sequences, about 48% seen once. Sequenced material: blood. These receptors came from a man older than 75 in good health.

CDR3 nucleotide sequence: TGTGCCACCAGTGATCGAGCGGAAAAACTGTTTTTT. Encoded protein: CATSDRAEKLFF. The chain couples TRBV24-1 to TRBJ1-4, with D uncertain. CDR1 is KGHDR and CDR2 is SFDVKD in the germline V gene. V was shortened by 3 bases and J by 8 bases, with 6 bases between the two germline ends. The CDR3 totals 12 residues.

CDR3 residues: CASSLAGDGETQYF. DNA for the CDR3: TGCGCCAGCAGCTTGGCAGGGGATGGCGAGACCCAGTACTTC. The gene calls are TRBV5-1 and TRBJ2-5; D possibly corresponds to TRBD1 (6 bases). From germline, CDR1 is SGHRS and CDR2 YFSETQ. The CDR3 has 14 residues. Trimming pared 0 bases from V and 5 bases from J, leaving 11 bases between.

The rearrangement links TRBV4-2 to TRBJ2-1, with D tentatively TRBD2 (6 bases). Trimming pared 1 base from V and 2 bases from J, leaving 12 bases between. CDR1 and CDR2 (germline): LGHNA, YNFKEQ. This CDR3 spans 16 amino acids. The CDR3 here is CASSQVPGVAYNEQFF. In DNA form, the CDR3 reads TGTGCCAGCAGCCAAGTTCCGGGAGTGGCCTACAATGAGCAGTTCTTC.

This clonotype came up once. This CDR3 reads CASSPGDSQETQYF. In nucleotides, the CDR3 is TGTGCCAGCTCACCAGGGGACAGCCAAGAGACCCAGTACTTC. The V call is TRBV18, the J call TRBJ2-4; TRBD1 aligns across 7 bases. The tail of the sequence fits TRBJ2-5 better, so the J call may be wrong. CDR1 is KGHSH, CDR2 LQKENI, per germline. CDR3 length equals 14 residues.

V and J are TRBV5-1 and TRBJ2-7; 8 nucleotides align to TRBD2. The germline V gene encodes CDR1 SGHRS and CDR2 YFSETQ. CDR3 size: 15 residues. Trimming cost V 0 bases and J 3 bases; bases outside gene matches: 5. The CDR3 here is CASSLAGGAFYEQYF. As DNA, the CDR3 is TGCGCCAGCAGCTTGGCGGGAGGGGCCTTCTACGAGCAGTACTTC.

This clonotype was detected once. V and J are TRBV2 and TRBJ2-5; 11 bases agree with TRBD2. The CDR3 runs 16 residues. Germline-derived CDR1 and CDR2 are SNHLY and FYNNEI. With 2 bases clipped from V and 11 bases from J, the junction kept 13 bases outside the gene matches. The DNA of the CDR3 is TGTGCCAGCAGTGAATTTATCCTAGCGGGGGGCGGGGAGCAGTACTTC. Its protein product is CASSEFILAGGGEQYF.

Details on this clonotype: At one end, the junction sequence differs from germline, possibly due to a read error. The CDR3 spells CSPRRASVSYEQYF. As DNA, the CDR3 is TGCAGTCCTAGAAGGGCTAGCGTCTCCTACGAGCAGTACTTC. The chain couples TRBV20-1 to TRBJ2-7, with D possibly matching TRBD2 (6 bases). The CDR3 is 14 residues long. Looked up from germline, CDR1 is DFQATT and CDR2 is SNEGSKA (reference sequence).

This clonotype was picked up a small number of times. This chain joins TRBV7-8 and TRBJ2-7, with 8 nucleotides matching TRBD1. The germline gives CDR1 SGHVS, CDR2 FQNEAQ. CDR3 length equals 15 residues. The ends lost 0 bases at V and 0 bases at J; junction bases unmatched: 1. CDR3 in DNA: TGTGCCAGCAGCTTAGCCCAGGGGGCCTCCTACGAGCAGTACTTC. This gives the protein CASSLAQGASYEQYF.

The V gene is TRBV7-2, the J gene TRBJ2-1; 10 bases fit TRBD2. Germline trimming cut 1 base from V and 14 bases from J; bases unmatched to any gene: 5. The CDR3 is 13 amino acids. Per the germline V gene, CDR1 is SGHTA and CDR2 is FQGNSA. The CDR3 spells CASSLVSSGGEFF. The CDR3 DNA is TGTGCCAGCAGCTTAGTATCTAGCGGGGGCGAGTTCTTC. Full variable domain (missing parts from reference TRBV7-2 and TRBJ2-1): GAGVSQSPSNKVTEKGKDVELRCDPISGHTALYWYRQSLGQGLEFLIYFQGNSAPDKSGLPSDRFSAERTGGSVSTLTIQRTQQEDSAVYLCASSLVSSGGEFFGPGTRLTVL.

The V call is TRBV4-1, the J call TRBJ2-1, with 8 bases fitting TRBD2. The V and J ends lost 0 bases and 2 bases, in that order; junction bases with no gene match: 6. The CDR3 covers 17 residues. Germline CDR1 is MGHRA and CDR2 is YSYEKL. CDR3 nucleotide sequence: TGCGCCAGCAGCCAAGACGGGGTAGCGGGGCCCTACAATGAGCAGTTCTTC. Its translation: CASSQDGVAGPYNEQFF.

The chain carries TRBV7-9 and TRBJ2-2, with a tentative D call TRBD2 (7 bases). V was pared by 7 bases and J by 3 bases, with 18 bases between. Looked up from germline, CDR1 is SEHNR and CDR2 is FQNEAQ (reference sequence). The CDR3 runs 16 residues. The CDR3 is CASIEIGGRDTGELFF. The CDR3 region has the DNA TGTGCCAGCATAGAGATCGGGGGGCGAGACACCGGGGAGCTGTTTTTT.

Here the CDR3 DNA reads TGCGCCAGCCAGGTCCAGGGGGTCATGGATGAGCAGTTCTTC. Translation: CASQVQGVMDEQFF. The genes are TRBV5-1 and TRBJ2-1, with TRBD1 identical over 7 bases. CDR1 and CDR2 (germline): SGHRS, YFSETQ. This CDR3 spans 14 amino acids. J was trimmed by 8 bases and V by 7 bases; bases with no gene match: 12.

This chain joins TRBV29-1 and TRBJ2-1, with D perhaps TRBD1 (6 bases). Germline CDR1 is SQVTM and CDR2 is ANQGSEA. The V and J ends lost 6 bases and 5 bases respectively, with 17 bases between them. The CDR3 contains 14 residues. CDR3 DNA sequence: TGCAGCGTCATGGGCAGGGGCGGCAACAATGAGCAGTTCTTC. This sequence encodes CSVMGRGGNNEQFF.

The rearrangement joins TRBV15 to TRBJ2-2; D is unclear. Trimming took 4 bases from V and 1 from J, leaving 7 bases between them. This CDR3 comprises 14 residues. Germline V CDR1 and CDR2: LNHNV, YYDKDF (reference sequence). CDR3 nucleotides: TGTGCCACCAGCATAGGGAAGAACACCGGGGAGCTGTTTTTT. It is translated as CATSIGKNTGELFF.

V usage is TRBV12-3 or TRBV12-4 and J usage is TRBJ2-2; D perhaps matches TRBD2 (6 bases). Trimming removed 1 base from V and 3 bases from J, with 12 bases in between. The CDR3 is made up of 16 amino acids. CDR3 protein: CASSLGLAADTGELFF. CDR3 coding DNA: TGTGCCAGCAGTTTAGGTTTAGCGGCAGACACCGGGGAGCTGTTTTTT.

The V gene is TRBV20-1, the J gene TRBJ2-7; tentative D call: TRBD2 (6 bases). Trimming took 1 base from V and 6 from J, leaving 19 bases between them. Germline V gives CDR1 DFQATT, CDR2 SNEGSKA (reference sequence). This CDR3 has 15 amino acids. CDR3 region: CSARGGTLGVGEQYF. DNA for the CDR3: TGCAGTGCTAGAGGCGGGACCCTAGGCGTTGGCGAGCAGTACTTC.

This clonotype was seen only a few times. V usage is TRBV20-1 and J usage is TRBJ1-2; tentative D call: TRBD1 (6 bases). CDR1 and CDR2 (germline): DFQATT, SNEGSKA (reference sequence). This CDR3 is 13 amino acids long. Trimming shortened V by 0 bases and J by 4 bases, and 9 bases separated the two germline ends. Here the CDR3 reads CSARDRGPYGYTF. For the CDR3, the DNA is TGCAGTGCTAGAGACAGGGGCCCCTATGGCTACACCTTC.

The chain joins TRBV7-6 to TRBJ2-1; 7 bases line up with TRBD2. CDR3 length equals 15 residues. Germline CDR1 SGHVS, CDR2 FNYEAQ. J lost 4 bases, V lost 3 bases, and 6 bases had no gene match. The CDR3 spells CASSFSSGQYNEQFF. The CDR3 nucleotides are TGTGCCAGCAGCTTTAGTAGCGGGCAATACAATGAGCAGTTCTTC.

This chain connects TRBV12-3 or TRBV12-4 to TRBJ2-5; D may correspond to TRBD1 or TRBD2 (5 bases each). The V and J ends lost 5 bases and 7 bases respectively, with 17 bases between them. This CDR3 has 14 amino acids. The CDR3 here is CASSTGTHGATQYF. Here the CDR3 DNA reads TGTGCCAGCAGTACCGGGACCCACGGGGCGACCCAGTACTTC.

The chain is built from TRBV3-1 and TRBJ2-7, with D hard to call. Germline CDR1 LGHDT, CDR2 YNNKEL (reference sequence). Trimming shortened V by 2 bases and J by 1 base, and 9 bases separated the two germline ends. CDR3 length: 14 residues. The DNA for the CDR3 is TGTGCCAGCAGCCAACAGCCATTTTCCTACGAGCAGTACTTC. This codes for CASSQQPFSYEQYF.

This clonotype appeared a few times. This rearrangement joins TRBV5-1 to TRBJ1-2, with unresolved D. The CDR3 is made up of 17 amino acids. Germline lookup yields CDR1 SGHRS and CDR2 YFSETQ. With 0 bases removed from V and 3 bases from J, the gap between germline ends came to 18 bases. The chain's CDR3 is CASSLDNIPRRDYGYTF. Written as DNA, the CDR3 is TGCGCCAGCAGCTTGGATAACATCCCTAGAAGGGACTATGGCTACACCTTC. Combining the CDR3 with reference TRBV5-1 and TRBJ1-2 gives the whole variable domain KAGVTQTPRYLIKTRGQQVTLSCSPISGHRSVSWYQQTPGQGLQFLFEYFSETQRNKGNFPGRFSGRQFSNSRSEMNVSTLELGDSALYLCASSLDNIPRRDYGYTFGSGTRLTVV.

In DNA, the CDR3 is TGTGCTAGTGCCCGGACTAGCTCCTACAATGAGCAGTTCTTC. As protein: CASARTSSYNEQFF. This sequence joins TRBV12-5 and TRBJ2-1; TRBD2 agrees at 7 bases. This CDR3 has 14 amino acids. CDR1 is LGHNT and CDR2 is FRNRAP in the germline V gene. V lost 7 bases to trimming and J lost 0 bases; unmatched junction nucleotides: 3.

The V gene is TRBV28, the J gene TRBJ2-3; 7 bases align to TRBD1. Germline V CDR1 and CDR2: MDHEN, SYDVKM. The trim removed 6 bases at V and 14 bases at J, leaving 26 bases unmatched. The CDR3 totals 17 residues. The CDR3 nucleotides are TGTGCCAGCAGCTCAACGTCGCACAGGGGTCGGGACAGATACGCGTATTTT. Its translation: CASSSTSHRGRDRYAYF.

The V gene is TRBV25-1, the J gene TRBJ2-1, with 8 bases aligning to TRBD2. Unmatched junction bases numbered 10, after V lost 6 bases and J lost 6 bases. Germline CDR1 reads MGHDK; CDR2 reads SYGVNS. This CDR3 comprises 15 residues. The DNA of the CDR3 is TGTGCCAGCAGCCCCGGGACTAGGGGGGTCAATGAGCAGTTCTTC. It specifies CASSPGTRGVNEQFF.

The chain employs TRBV7-2 and TRBJ2-1, with 12 bases fitting TRBD1. Germline V CDR1 and CDR2: SGHTA, FQGNSA. Trimming took 1 base from V and 8 from J; bases not matched to a gene: 3. CDR3 length: 15 residues. The CDR3 nucleotides read TGTGCCAGCAGCTTAGGGGACAGGGGGCGCGATGAGCAGTTCTTC. This encodes CASSLGDRGRDEQFF.

This clonotype has just one count. The chain employs TRBV5-6 and TRBJ2-3, with TRBD2 matching 10 bases. This CDR3 is 17 amino acids long. CDR1 and CDR2 from the germline V gene are SGHDT and YYEEEE. The junction had 19 bases not matched to a gene; V was cut back by 1 base and J by 14 bases. As DNA, the CDR3 is TGTGCCAGCAGCTTGACGGCTAGCGGGAGTGTCTACAGATACGCGTATTTT. It translates to CASSLTASGSVYRYAYF.